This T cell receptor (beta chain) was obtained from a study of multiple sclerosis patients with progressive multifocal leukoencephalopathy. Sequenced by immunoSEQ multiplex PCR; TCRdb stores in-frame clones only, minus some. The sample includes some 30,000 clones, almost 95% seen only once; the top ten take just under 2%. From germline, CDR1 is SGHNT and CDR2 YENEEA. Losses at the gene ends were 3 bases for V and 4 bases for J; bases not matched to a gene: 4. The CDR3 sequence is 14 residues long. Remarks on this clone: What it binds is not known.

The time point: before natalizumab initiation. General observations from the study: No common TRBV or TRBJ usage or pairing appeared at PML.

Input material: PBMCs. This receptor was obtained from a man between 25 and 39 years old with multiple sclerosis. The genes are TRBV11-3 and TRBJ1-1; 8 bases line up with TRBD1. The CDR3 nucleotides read TGTGCCAGCAGCTTTTCACAGGGGGGCACTGAAGCTTTCTTT. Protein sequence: CASSFSQGGTEAFF.